This T cell receptor (beta chain) was captured by sequencing in a study of cytomegalovirus exposure and HLA in healthy donors. Points from the study as a whole: Rarity held for most TCR sequences, but there were some public TCRs that occurred in many donors. Within the data, a cluster of highly shared sequence variants was likely a sequencing artifact. Earlier results showed most TCR beta V segments being productive about 87% or about 30% of the time.

It was with 60 Vbeta and 13 Jbeta primers that the PCR ran. Authors' methods: A later analysis tallied approximately 87 million unique TCR beta chains, approximately 10 million of them shared. Produced via immunoSEQ multiplex PCR; TCRdb's table is partial and in-frame only. V, J and clone size are taken as reported in that table, and D and trimming were inferred from the DNA itself. Among 100,000 to 150,000 clones listed, approximately 77% were seen once. The CDR3 covers 15 residues. Germline V gene lookup returns CDR1 SNHLY and CDR2 FYNNEI. The V end lost 6 bases, the J end lost 2 bases, and 14 bases lay between the germline ends. As concerns this clone: Its antigen is currently unknown.

The sequence came from a woman between 40 and 55 years old in good health and CMV-seronegative. The chain recombines TRBV2 with TRBJ1-5; D is ambiguous. Material for sequencing was PBMCs. The DNA for the CDR3 is TGTGCCAGCAGGGAAACTCCGCAGGGCAATCAGCCCCAGCATTTT. This codes for CASRETPQGNQPQHF. Full variable domain (rest looked up from reference TRBV2 and TRBJ1-5): EPEVTQTPSHQVTQMGQEVILRCVPISNHLYFYWYRQILGQKVEFLVSFYNNEISEKSEIFDDQFSVERPDGSNFTLKIRSTKLEDSAMYFCASRETPQGNQPQHFGDGTRLSIL.